This section outlines one T cell receptor beta chain sequence together with its context. These data are taken from a study of CD8 T cells in Susac syndrome. The CDR3 loop spans 14 amino acids. Germline CDR1 reads SGHTA; CDR2 reads FQGNSA. V was pared by 3 bases and J by 5 bases, with 12 bases between. Random hexamers primed reverse transcription of roughly 0.5 to 1 ug RNA. TCRdb analysed the immunoSEQ multiplex PCR reads with MiXCR anew, one entry per CDR3 protein. The data show about 100,000 distinct CDR3 sequences, about 96% seen once. Sample: CD8+ T cells from PBMCs. This sequence originates from a human donor with Susac syndrome. This chain connects TRBV7-2 to TRBJ2-3; D possibly corresponds to TRBD1 (5 bases). The DNA of the CDR3 is TGTGCCAGCAGCTTCACAGGCATGGGAGATACGCAGTATTTT. This sequence encodes CASSFTGMGDTQYF.